Listed here is a single T cell receptor (beta chain). These data are taken from a study of blood T cell repertoires in COVID-19. In the study overall: The United States, Italy and Spain provided the acute and convalescent COVID-19 samples.

Clinical histories supplied by participants themselves formed the basis of cohort assignment. V dropped 2 bases and J dropped 9 bases, with 8 bases sitting between them. Germline V lookup: CDR1 MNHEY, CDR2 SVGAGI. CDR3 length: 13 residues. Some clones are missing from TCRdb's copy, which holds only in-frame ones; the method was immunoSEQ multiplex PCR. The sample lists hundreds of thousands of clones, approximately 78% occurring once. Input material: PBMCs or T cells enriched from blood (not recorded which). This TCR derives from a man in his forties or fifties who had been exposed to COVID-19. The rearrangement uses TRBV6-5 and TRBJ1-6; D is uncertain. CDR3 protein: CASSYGRASPLHF. CDR3 sequence (DNA): TGTGCCAGCAGTTACGGGCGGGCTTCACCCCTCCACTTT.